The clone carrying this TCR beta chain was seen ten or more times. Its antigen is as yet unknown. This record comes from a study of type 1 regulatory T cells. Whole-study context: An in vitro protocol generated T-allo10, a Tr1-enriched, alloantigen-specific CD4 T cell product.

TCRdb redid the calling of the reads with MiXCR, one entry per CDR3 protein. The sample consists of 15,000 or so distinct CDR3 sequences, roughly 15% of them appearing once. The receptor comes from a human donor in good health. The sequenced sample was cultured T cells, either the whole culture or a sorted T cell fraction (not recorded which).

The CDR3 DNA reads as TGCGCCAGCAGCGGGGACACTTACTCGAACACTGAAGCTTTCTTT. This codes for CASSGDTYSNTEAFF. The chain links TRBV5-1 to TRBJ1-1, with a weak D call TRBD1 (6 bases). This CDR3 comprises 15 residues. Trimming stripped 4 bases from V and 1 base from J, with 14 bases between. CDR1 and CDR2 from the germline V gene are SGHRS and YFSETQ.